Described below is a single TCR beta chain sequence and its context. Antigen specificity is unknown. Trimming removed 5 bases from V and 6 bases from J, with 18 bases in between. Germline lookup yields CDR1 MNHEY and CDR2 SMNVEV (reference sequence). CDR3 length equals 15 residues. The entry originates in a study of cytomegalovirus exposure and HLA in healthy donors. Study findings and constraints: The study labeled 150 to 200 TCR beta chains cytomegalovirus-associated. Most observed TCR sequences were rare, whereas some public TCRs were detected in many donors. In a later analysis, specific HLA alleles were associated with more than 15,000 TCR beta sequences at a 0.05 false discovery rate. Analysis was performed later, and it showed HLA-associated TCR beta chains to be more clonally expanded than equally common others.

PCR employed 60 Vbeta and 13 Jbeta primers. The data were produced by immunoSEQ multiplex PCR, yet TCRdb's version contains in-frame clones alone and is incomplete. Among around 150,000 clones listed, about 65% were seen once. The TCR comes from a woman younger than 45 in good health and CMV-seronegative. The chain combines TRBV27 with TRBJ2-3; no reliable D call. The source material was PBMCs. DNA of the CDR3: TGTGCCAGCAGTCCCGAGGCCAGCCTGGCGGATACGCAGTATTTT. Residues: CASSPEASLADTQYF.